The rows below give T cell receptor beta chains drawn from one sample of a study of Graves' ophthalmopathy and Graves' hyperthyroidism. TCRdb re-called the multiplex PCR reads with MiXCR, one entry per CDR3 protein. The sample consists of 1 million to 1.3 million distinct CDR3 sequences, about 35% of them appearing once. The sequenced material came from peripheral blood or thyroid tissue (not recorded which). These receptors were obtained from an adult man with Graves' hyperthyroidism. Each CDR3 is given with its conserved first and last residue. Fields, in order: V gene, D gene, J gene, clone size, CDR3 length, CDR3 protein, CDR3 DNA. A D gene is named only where the DNA matches it firmly. Rows may omit the clone size; those that give it use once, few, many or a size class.

V gene: TRBV7-2
D gene: NA
J gene: TRBJ2-5
clone size: NA
CDR3 length: 16
CDR3 protein: CASSASGTGLRETQYF
CDR3 DNA: TGTGCCAGCAGCGCGTCCGGGACCGGGCTAAGGGAGACCCAGTACTTC

V gene: TRBV7-2
D gene: TRBD2
J gene: TRBJ2-5
clone size: many
CDR3 length: 15
CDR3 protein: CASSPSVLAGETQYF
CDR3 DNA: TGTGCCAGCAGCCCCTCGGTACTAGCGGGAGAGACCCAGTACTTC

V gene: TRBV4-1
D gene: NA
J gene: TRBJ1-5
clone size: few
CDR3 length: 16
CDR3 protein: CASSQVDGTLNQPQHF
CDR3 DNA: TGCGCCAGCAGCCAAGTGGATGGGACATTAAATCAGCCCCAGCATTTT

V gene: TRBV7-9
D gene: NA
J gene: TRBJ1-1
clone size: NA
CDR3 length: 14
CDR3 protein: CASSLEIGTTEAFF
CDR3 DNA: TGTGCCAGCAGCTTAGAAATAGGGACCACTGAAGCTTTCTTT

V gene: TRBV7-2
D gene: NA
J gene: TRBJ2-7
clone size: many
CDR3 length: 12
CDR3 protein: CASSLAVYEQYF
CDR3 DNA: TGTGCCAGCAGCTTAGCAGTTTACGAGCAGTACTTC

V gene: TRBV7-9
D gene: TRBD1
J gene: TRBJ2-6
clone size: NA
CDR3 length: 16
CDR3 protein: CASSHRGLSGANVLTF
CDR3 DNA: TGTGCCAGCAGCCACAGGGGCCTGTCGGGGGCCAACGTCCTGACTTTC

V gene: TRBV2
D gene: NA
J gene: TRBJ2-7
clone size: many
CDR3 length: 13
CDR3 protein: CASSEWFSYEQYF
CDR3 DNA: TGTGCCAGCAGTGAGTGGTTCTCCTACGAGCAGTACTTC

V gene: TRBV5-1
D gene: TRBD1
J gene: TRBJ2-7
clone size: many
CDR3 length: 14
CDR3 protein: CATSRTGALDEQYF
CDR3 DNA: TGCGCCACCTCGAGGACAGGGGCTTTGGACGAGCAGTACTTC

V gene: TRBV10-3
D gene: NA
J gene: TRBJ2-7
clone size: few
CDR3 length: 12
CDR3 protein: CAISEVNYEQYF
CDR3 DNA: TGTGCCATCAGTGAGGTCAACTACGAGCAGTACTTC

V gene: TRBV19
D gene: TRBD2
J gene: TRBJ2-5
clone size: few
CDR3 length: 14
CDR3 protein: CASRTSGVQETQYF
CDR3 DNA: TGTGCCAGCAGGACTAGCGGGGTCCAAGAGACCCAGTACTTC

V gene: TRBV7-9
D gene: TRBD2
J gene: TRBJ2-6
clone size: once
CDR3 length: 15
CDR3 protein: CASSSKTSGPYVLTF
CDR3 DNA: TGTGCCAGCAGCTCGAAGACTAGCGGACCCTACGTCCTGACTTTC

V gene: TRBV7-2
D gene: NA
J gene: TRBJ2-5
clone size: many
CDR3 length: 14
CDR3 protein: CASSFRGEGETQYF
CDR3 DNA: TGTGCCAGCAGCTTCAGGGGGGAGGGGGAGACCCAGTACTTC

V gene: TRBV15
D gene: TRBD1
J gene: TRBJ2-5
clone size: few
CDR3 length: 13
CDR3 protein: CATGQSRRETQYF
CDR3 DNA: TGTGCCACGGGACAGAGCAGACGGGAGACCCAGTACTTC

V gene: TRBV6-4
D gene: NA
J gene: TRBJ2-2
clone size: NA
CDR3 length: 14
CDR3 protein: CASSPLADTGELFF
CDR3 DNA: TGTGCCAGCAGCCCCCTTGCGGACACCGGGGAGCTGTTTTTT

V gene: TRBV7-8
D gene: NA
J gene: TRBJ2-5
clone size: many
CDR3 length: 12
CDR3 protein: CASQPLGETQYF
CDR3 DNA: TGTGCCAGCCAACCCCTTGGAGAGACCCAGTACTTC

V gene: TRBV7-2
D gene: NA
J gene: TRBJ2-7
clone size: many
CDR3 length: 15
CDR3 protein: CASSLAGSGSYEQYF
CDR3 DNA: TGTGCCAGCAGCTTAGCCGGATCAGGATCCTACGAGCAGTACTTC

V gene: TRBV19
D gene: NA
J gene: TRBJ2-7
clone size: few
CDR3 length: 16
CDR3 protein: CASSPLRGALSYEQYF
CDR3 DNA: TGTGCCAGTAGTCCCCTGAGGGGGGCGCTTTCCTACGAGCAGTACTTC

V gene: TRBV6-1
D gene: NA
J gene: TRBJ2-6
clone size: once
CDR3 length: 16
CDR3 protein: CASSEGRHSGANVLTF
CDR3 DNA: TGTGCCAGCAGTGAAGGTCGGCACTCTGGGGCCAACGTCCTGACTTTC

V gene: TRBV6-1
D gene: TRBD1
J gene: TRBJ2-7
clone size: few
CDR3 length: 14
CDR3 protein: CASKMGQGTYEQYF
CDR3 DNA: TGTGCCAGCAAGATGGGACAGGGTACCTACGAGCAGTACTTC

V gene: TRBV5-6
D gene: TRBD1
J gene: TRBJ1-2
clone size: many
CDR3 length: 16
CDR3 protein: CASSTGQGVISYGYTF
CDR3 DNA: TGTGCCAGCAGCACGGGACAGGGAGTTATCAGCTATGGCTACACCTTC

V gene: TRBV5-5
D gene: NA
J gene: TRBJ1-6
clone size: NA
CDR3 length: 17
CDR3 protein: CASSQEGRDKYNSPLHF
CDR3 DNA: TGCGCCAGCAGCCAAGAGGGTCGGGACAAATATAATTCACCCCTCCACTTT

V gene: TRBV12-3/TRBV12-4
D gene: NA
J gene: TRBJ2-2
clone size: NA
CDR3 length: 14
CDR3 protein: CASGGGLDTGELFF
CDR3 DNA: TGTGCCAGCGGAGGGGGGCTAGACACCGGGGAGCTGTTTTTT

V gene: TRBV9
D gene: NA
J gene: TRBJ1-2
clone size: once
CDR3 length: 14
CDR3 protein: CASSVDRERYGYTF
CDR3 DNA: TGTGCCAGCAGCGTAGACAGGGAGCGCTATGGCTACACCTTC

V gene: TRBV7-3
D gene: TRBD2
J gene: TRBJ2-5
clone size: few
CDR3 length: 14
CDR3 protein: CASSLTSGKATQYF
CDR3 DNA: TGTGCCAGCAGCTTAACTAGCGGGAAAGCGACCCAGTACTTC

V gene: TRBV12-5
D gene: NA
J gene: TRBJ2-5
clone size: NA
CDR3 length: 13
CDR3 protein: CASGFWGSETQYF
CDR3 DNA: TGTGCTAGTGGTTTCTGGGGGTCGGAGACCCAGTACTTC

V gene: TRBV27
D gene: TRBD1
J gene: TRBJ2-5
clone size: NA
CDR3 length: 15
CDR3 protein: CASSSWTGGKETQYF
CDR3 DNA: TGTGCCAGCAGTTCATGGACAGGGGGCAAAGAGACCCAGTACTTC

V gene: TRBV4-3
D gene: NA
J gene: TRBJ1-1
clone size: NA
CDR3 length: 14
CDR3 protein: CASSLWGSNTEALF
CDR3 DNA: TGCGCCAGCAGCCTTTGGGGATCGAACACTGAAGCTCTCTTT

V gene: TRBV20-1
D gene: NA
J gene: TRBJ1-5
clone size: NA
CDR3 length: 12
CDR3 protein: CSATWGRQPQHF
CDR3 DNA: TGCAGTGCCACCTGGGGAAGACAGCCCCAGCATTTT

V gene: TRBV4-1
D gene: NA
J gene: TRBJ1-2
clone size: NA
CDR3 length: 14
CDR3 protein: CASSQLQGSYGYTF
CDR3 DNA: TGCGCCAGCAGCCAACTACAGGGATCCTATGGCTACACCTTC

V gene: TRBV7-2
D gene: TRBD1
J gene: TRBJ1-6
clone size: NA
CDR3 length: 16
CDR3 protein: CASSATGTGEESPLHF
CDR3 DNA: TGTGCCAGCAGTGCCACCGGGACAGGGGAGGAATCACCCCTCCACTTT

V gene: TRBV15
D gene: TRBD1
J gene: TRBJ2-5
clone size: many
CDR3 length: 15
CDR3 protein: CATSRSTGVGETQYF
CDR3 DNA: TGTGCCACCAGCAGATCAACAGGGGTGGGAGAGACCCAGTACTTC

V gene: TRBV10-3
D gene: NA
J gene: TRBJ2-6
clone size: NA
CDR3 length: 17
CDR3 protein: CASSFAGANSGANVLTF
CDR3 DNA: TGTGCCAGCAGTTTCGCAGGCGCGAACTCTGGGGCCAACGTCCTGACTTTC

V gene: TRBV7-8
D gene: NA
J gene: TRBJ1-1
clone size: many
CDR3 length: 13
CDR3 protein: CASSPRSGVKAFF
CDR3 DNA: TGTGCCAGCAGCCCCCGTTCCGGCGTGAAAGCTTTCTTT

V gene: TRBV7-8
D gene: TRBD2
J gene: TRBJ2-2
clone size: many
CDR3 length: 14
CDR3 protein: CALLSGKHTGELFF
CDR3 DNA: TGTGCCCTACTAAGCGGGAAACACACCGGGGAGCTGTTTTTT

V gene: TRBV2
D gene: NA
J gene: TRBJ2-5
clone size: NA
CDR3 length: 13
CDR3 protein: CASPKGQMETQYF
CDR3 DNA: TGTGCCAGCCCGAAGGGACAAATGGAGACCCAGTACTTC

V gene: TRBV25-1
D gene: NA
J gene: TRBJ1-4
clone size: many
CDR3 length: 17
CDR3 protein: CASRLDSPGANREKLFF
CDR3 DNA: TGTGCCAGCAGATTGGACAGTCCTGGGGCTAATCGTGAAAAACTGTTTTTT

V gene: TRBV5-1
D gene: NA
J gene: TRBJ1-2
clone size: NA
CDR3 length: 13
CDR3 protein: CASSLVEDYGYTF
CDR3 DNA: TGCGCCAGCAGCTTGGTAGAGGACTATGGCTACACCTTC

V gene: TRBV7-9
D gene: TRBD1
J gene: TRBJ2-5
clone size: few
CDR3 length: 16
CDR3 protein: CASSLAWGQFQETQYF
CDR3 DNA: TGTGCCAGCAGCTTAGCCTGGGGACAGTTCCAAGAGACCCAGTACTTC

V gene: TRBV2
D gene: NA
J gene: TRBJ2-7
clone size: few
CDR3 length: 12
CDR3 protein: CASSGKGYEQYF
CDR3 DNA: TGTGCCAGCAGTGGGAAGGGCTACGAGCAGTACTTC

V gene: TRBV25-1
D gene: NA
J gene: TRBJ1-6
clone size: NA
CDR3 length: 16
CDR3 protein: CASSLGGWRFNSPLHF
CDR3 DNA: TGTGCCAGCAGTTTAGGAGGCTGGAGGTTTAATTCACCCCTCCACTTT

V gene: TRBV10-3
D gene: TRBD1
J gene: TRBJ2-5
clone size: once
CDR3 length: 15
CDR3 protein: CAISEGGQGGETQYF
CDR3 DNA: TGTGCCATCAGTGAGGGGGGACAGGGTGGTGAGACCCAGTACTTC

V gene: TRBV10-1
D gene: NA
J gene: TRBJ1-5
clone size: many
CDR3 length: 13
CDR3 protein: CASSERGGQPQHF
CDR3 DNA: TGCGCCAGCAGTGAACGGGGCGGCCAGCCCCAGCATTTT

V gene: TRBV15
D gene: NA
J gene: TRBJ1-1
clone size: many
CDR3 length: 18
CDR3 protein: CATSRDSGRGGPNTEAFF
CDR3 DNA: TGTGCCACCAGCAGAGATTCTGGTAGGGGGGGCCCAAACACTGAAGCTTTCTTT

V gene: TRBV9
D gene: NA
J gene: TRBJ1-1
clone size: many
CDR3 length: 15
CDR3 protein: CASTIVTGVNTEAFF
CDR3 DNA: TGTGCCAGCACTATAGTGACGGGGGTGAACACTGAAGCTTTCTTT

V gene: TRBV25-1
D gene: TRBD2
J gene: TRBJ2-5
clone size: NA
CDR3 length: 17
CDR3 protein: CASSRLLAGVVAETQYF
CDR3 DNA: TGTGCCAGCAGCCGCCTACTAGCGGGAGTGGTCGCGGAGACCCAGTACTTC

V gene: TRBV30
D gene: NA
J gene: TRBJ1-1
clone size: few
CDR3 length: 10
CDR3 protein: CAWSARTAFF
CDR3 DNA: TGTGCCTGGAGTGCCCGAACAGCTTTCTTT

V gene: TRBV10-3
D gene: TRBD1
J gene: TRBJ1-5
clone size: NA
CDR3 length: 14
CDR3 protein: CAISDGTGHQPQHF
CDR3 DNA: TGTGCCATCAGTGACGGGACAGGCCATCAGCCCCAGCATTTT

V gene: TRBV29-1
D gene: NA
J gene: TRBJ2-2
clone size: NA
CDR3 length: 14
CDR3 protein: CSSCEGANTGELFF
CDR3 DNA: TGCAGCTCCTGCGAGGGGGCGAACACCGGGGAGCTGTTTTTT

V gene: TRBV14
D gene: NA
J gene: TRBJ2-2
clone size: many
CDR3 length: 14
CDR3 protein: CDLPWQLNTGELFF
CDR3 DNA: TGTGACCTCCCGTGGCAATTGAACACCGGGGAGCTGTTTTTT

V gene: TRBV9
D gene: NA
J gene: TRBJ2-6
clone size: NA
CDR3 length: 15
CDR3 protein: CASRDGTAGANVLTF
CDR3 DNA: TGTGCCAGCAGGGACGGAACCGCCGGGGCCAACGTCCTGACTTTC

V gene: TRBV9
D gene: NA
J gene: TRBJ1-2
clone size: once
CDR3 length: 15
CDR3 protein: CASSPGRGVYYGYTF
CDR3 DNA: TGTGCCAGCAGCCCAGGACGGGGGGTGTACTATGGCTACACCTTC

V gene: TRBV7-8
D gene: TRBD1
J gene: TRBJ2-2
clone size: NA
CDR3 length: 15
CDR3 protein: CASSKGTASTGELFF
CDR3 DNA: TGTGCCAGCAGCAAAGGGACAGCCTCCACCGGGGAGCTGTTTTTT

V gene: TRBV7-6
D gene: NA
J gene: TRBJ2-7
clone size: many
CDR3 length: 18
CDR3 protein: CASSPKQGRVGIRWEQYF
CDR3 DNA: TGTGCCAGCAGTCCAAAACAGGGCCGAGTCGGAATTCGGTGGGAGCAGTACTTC